The 20 T cell receptor beta chains reported below all come from one sample, sequenced in a study of T cells in Graves' hyperthyroidism and ophthalmopathy. Amplification targeted TCR beta CDR3 regions from RNA transcripts. The HTBI primer set drove a first-round RT-PCR of the TCR CDR3. TCRdb independently ran MiXCR on the multiplex PCR reads; one entry per CDR3 protein. The table includes around 690,000 distinct CDR3 sequences, 15% to 20% detected once. The source material was blood. Every receptor here comes from a man in his forties or fifties with Graves' hyperthyroidism.

This clonotype was seen repeatedly, ten times or more. This CDR3 reads CASSPLVQAGNTEAFF. The CDR3 DNA reads TGTGCCAGCAGTCCCCTCGTGCAGGCTGGGAACACTGAAGCTTTCTTT. This sequence joins TRBV28 and TRBJ1-1; the D is unclear. The ends were cut back, 5 bases at V and 1 base at J, with 17 bases in the middle. The CDR3 is made up of 16 amino acids. Germline V lookup: CDR1 MDHEN, CDR2 SYDVKM.

The V gene is TRBV15, the J gene TRBJ1-2; possible D gene TRBD1, 5 bases. Germline V lookup: CDR1 LNHNV, CDR2 YYDKDF (reference sequence). Trimming removed 5 bases at V and 8 bases at J, with 21 bases between. CDR3 length equals 15 residues. Here the CDR3 DNA reads TGTGCCACCAGCGGTACTCGAGGGGCTGCGAGGGGCTACACCTTC. It encodes CATSGTRGAARGYTF.

This clonotype has ten or more counts. The J gene is TRBJ1-6, the V gene TRBV6-5; D might be TRBD1 (6 bases). V dropped 0 bases and J dropped 7 bases, with 7 bases sitting between them. This CDR3 contains 14 residues. Germline CDR1 reads MNHEY; CDR2 reads SVGAGI. The CDR3 bases are TGTGCCAGCAGTTACTCAGGGGGGAATTCACCCCTCCACTTT. It yields the protein CASSYSGGNSPLHF.

This clonotype was picked up many times. V usage is TRBV20-1 and J usage is TRBJ2-2; 9 bases are a match to TRBD1. Germline V gene data show CDR1 as DFQATT and CDR2 as SNEGSKA (reference sequence). After removal of 5 bases from V and 0 bases from J, the junction contained 4 bases not matched to a gene. The CDR3 runs to 15 residues. The CDR3 loop reads CSASTGGANTGELFF. CDR3 nucleotides: TGCAGTGCTTCTACAGGGGGCGCGAACACCGGGGAGCTGTTTTTT.

This clonotype was recorded at least ten times. The CDR3 nucleotides are TGTGCCAGCAGCCCCGCCAAGGACTACAGGGACGACGAGCAGTACTTC. Protein sequence: CASSPAKDYRDDEQYF. The V and J genes are TRBV3-1 and TRBJ2-7; the D call may be TRBD1 or TRBD2 (6 bases each). V was trimmed by 4 bases and J by 5 bases, leaving 21 bases between them. The germline V gene has CDR1 LGHDT and CDR2 YNNKEL (reference sequence). The CDR3 loop spans 16 amino acids.

The chain links TRBV15 to TRBJ1-4; TRBD1 matches 7 bases. Germline V gene data show CDR1 as LNHNV and CDR2 as YYDKDF (reference sequence). The CDR3 is made up of 15 amino acids. After removal of 5 bases from V and 5 bases from J, the junction contained 8 bases not matched to a gene. For the CDR3, the DNA is TGTGCCACCAGCCCTAAGGGGACAGACAATGAAAAACTGTTTTTT. It codes for CATSPKGTDNEKLFF.

This clonotype was detected only a few times. A junction end diverges from the germline sequence, so it may reflect a read error. The chain joins TRBV20-1 to TRBJ2-6; maybe TRBD1 (6 bases). Germline V gives CDR1 DFQATT, CDR2 SNEGSKA (reference sequence). The CDR3 loop spans 16 amino acids. The CDR3 sequence is CSAGLTGSRRANVPTF. CDR3 nucleotides: TGCAGTGCGGGATTGACAGGCTCCCGTCGGGCCAACGTCCCGACTTTC.

This clonotype was counted ten times or more. The chain has TRBV12-3 or TRBV12-4 and TRBJ2-5; 7 bases align to TRBD1. The CDR3 length is 15 residues. Germline trimming cut 4 bases from V and 4 bases from J; bases unmatched to any gene: 9. The CDR3 DNA reads TGTGCCAGCAGTTCGGGACAGCTACGATCAGAGACCCAGTACTTC. This translates into CASSSGQLRSETQYF.

The chain recombines TRBV19 with TRBJ1-5, with a tentative D call TRBD1 (6 bases). Germline V gene sequence: CDR1 LNHDA, CDR2 SQIVND (reference sequence). The CDR3 is 15 residues long. The V end lost 6 bases, the J end lost 5 bases, and 17 bases lay between the germline ends. The CDR3 DNA reads TGTGCCAGTAGCATCCCGGACAGTCAATATCAGCCCCAGCATTTT. Its translation: CASSIPDSQYQPQHF. The variable domain in full, with the rest retrieved from reference TRBV19 and TRBJ1-5, is DGGITQSPKYLFRKEGQNVTLSCEQNLNHDAMYWYRQDPGQGLRLIYYSQIVNDFQKGDIAEGYSVSREKKESFPLTVTSAQKNPTAFYLCASSIPDSQYQPQHFGDGTRLSIL.

This clonotype came up a few times. This chain links TRBV2 with TRBJ1-1; no definite D call. Trimming removed 5 bases at V and 3 bases at J, with 10 bases between. CDR1 and CDR2 (germline): SNHLY, FYNNEI. CDR3 length equals 13 residues. CDR3 sequence reads: CASSSAPDTEAFF. The CDR3 region has the DNA TGTGCCAGCAGTTCCGCCCCGGACACTGAAGCTTTCTTT.

The table lists this clonotype with a few counts. The chain links TRBV6-1 to TRBJ1-4; D is perhaps TRBD1 (6 bases). The CDR3 is 15 amino acids. Germline CDR1 MNHNS, CDR2 SASEGT. With 5 bases removed from V and 3 bases from J, the gap between germline ends came to 13 bases. CDR3 sequence (DNA): TGTGCCAGCAGTCAGGTGGACAGTGCTAATGAAAAACTGTTTTTT. This codes for CASSQVDSANEKLFF.

There are a few counts of this clonotype. V is TRBV19 and J is TRBJ1-2, with D unclear. CDR1 and CDR2 (germline): LNHDA, SQIVND (reference sequence). V lost 1 base, J lost 2 bases, and 17 bases lay in between. The CDR3 runs 17 residues. CDR3 DNA sequence: TGTGCCAGTAGTATAGGACAAAATAGATTGTCCAACTATGGCTACACCTTC. Translation: CASSIGQNRLSNYGYTF. Based on the CDR3 plus reference TRBV19 and TRBJ1-2, the full variable domain is DGGITQSPKYLFRKEGQNVTLSCEQNLNHDAMYWYRQDPGQGLRLIYYSQIVNDFQKGDIAEGYSVSREKKESFPLTVTSAQKNPTAFYLCASSIGQNRLSNYGYTFGSGTRLTVV.

This clonotype was seen a handful of times. A read error may be the cause here, since a much bigger clone is one base away. The rearrangement links TRBV7-2 to TRBJ2-7; 10 bases line up with TRBD2. V trimming: 5 bases; J trimming: 4 bases; junction bases outside the gene matches: 8. CDR3 length: 15 amino acids. The germline CDR1 and CDR2 sequences are SGHTA and FQGNSA. CDR3 nucleotides: TGTGCCAGCAGCCCCTTCGCAGCGGGAGGGTACGAGCAGTACTTC. Its protein is CASSPFAAGGYEQYF.

V and J are TRBV5-1 and TRBJ1-5, with D perhaps TRBD1 (6 bases). The CDR3 totals 15 residues. Germline V gives CDR1 SGHRS, CDR2 YFSETQ. V lost 2 bases to trimming and J lost 1 base, with 10 bases between them. The CDR3 is CASSFGGLSNQPQHF. The CDR3, as DNA: TGCGCCAGCAGCTTCGGGGGGCTAAGCAATCAGCCCCAGCATTTT.

Comments on this clonotype: Just one base apart from a much larger clone, this may be a read error. The rearrangement links TRBV27 to TRBJ1-2; 10 nucleotides agree with TRBD1. Germline-derived CDR1 and CDR2 are MNHEY and SMNVEV (reference sequence). The CDR3 is 15 amino acids. The trim removed 6 bases at V and 4 bases at J, leaving 8 bases unmatched. CDR3: CASRARRTGGYGYTF. In DNA form, the CDR3 reads TGTGCCAGCAGAGCGCGTCGGACAGGGGGCTATGGCTACACCTTC.

This clonotype was seen only a few times. The chain carries TRBV12-3 or TRBV12-4 and TRBJ2-3, with D perhaps matching TRBD1 (6 bases). The length of the CDR3 is 16 residues. V was cut by 5 bases and J by 2 bases, with 17 bases left in between. CDR3 in amino acids: CASSGSSRGLTDTQYF. The CDR3 DNA sequence: TGTGCCAGCAGTGGTAGCTCCAGGGGCCTCACAGATACGCAGTATTTT.

This clonotype was observed a handful of times. This chain joins TRBV30 and TRBJ1-1; D possibly corresponds to TRBD1 (5 bases). The V and J ends lost 4 bases and 5 bases respectively, with 8 bases between them. CDR1 is GTSNPN and CDR2 is SVGIG in the germline V gene (reference sequence). The CDR3 extends over 11 amino acids. CDR3 nucleotides: TGTGCCTGGACAGGGTTTACTGAAGCTTTCTTT. Protein product: CAWTGFTEAFF.

This rearrangement joins TRBV28 to TRBJ1-5; possibly TRBD1 for D (6 bases). The CDR3 length is 14 residues. The V and J ends lost 6 bases and 5 bases respectively, with 14 bases between them. Per germline, CDR1 MDHEN and CDR2 SYDVKM. CDR3 in amino acids: CASSLPRTDQPQHF. The DNA of the CDR3 is TGTGCCAGCAGCCTGCCCCGGACAGATCAGCCCCAGCATTTT.

This chain links TRBV14 with TRBJ1-6, with a possible D match to TRBD1 (5 bases). The V gene's germline CDR1 is SGHDN and CDR2 FVKESK. The CDR3 runs to 14 residues. Trimming removed 1 base from V and 9 bases from J, with 10 bases in between. The CDR3 sequence is CASSQGSGGSPLHF. Here the CDR3 DNA reads TGTGCCAGCAGCCAAGGGTCGGGGGGTTCACCCCTCCACTTT.

This clonotype was recorded many times. V is TRBV7-9 and J is TRBJ2-7, with D perhaps TRBD1 (6 bases). Trimming took off 0 bases at V and 3 bases at J, with 12 bases between the two ends. Germline V lookup: CDR1 SEHNR, CDR2 FQNEAQ (reference sequence). The length of the CDR3 is 15 residues. CDR3 sequence: CASSLASPGVYEQYF. The CDR3 region has the DNA TGTGCCAGCAGCTTAGCGTCCCCAGGGGTCTACGAGCAGTACTTC.